Below, 32 T cell receptor beta chains from the same sample are listed, as sequenced in a study of T cells in Graves' hyperthyroidism and ophthalmopathy. Amplified TCR beta CDR3 regions derived from RNA transcripts. HTBI primers were used for first-round RT-PCR of the TCR CDR3. TCRdb reprocessed the multiplex PCR reads with MiXCR, giving one entry per CDR3 protein. The profile covers 550,000 to 600,000 distinct CDR3 sequences, with roughly 17% appearing a single time and around 18% taken by the ten largest. Material for sequencing was blood. These TCRs come from a young woman with Graves' hyperthyroidism.

V is TRBV4-1 and J is TRBJ2-1; 11 positions match TRBD1. Germline CDR1 MGHRA, CDR2 YSYEKL. V was pared by 3 bases and J by 3 bases, with 4 bases of the junction left unmatched. CDR3 size: 16 residues. CDR3 loop: CASSHEGTGGYNEQFF. The CDR3 DNA sequence: TGCGCCAGCAGCCACGAGGGGACAGGGGGCTACAATGAGCAGTTCTTC.

The chain is built from TRBV12-3 or TRBV12-4 and TRBJ2-1; the D gene could be TRBD1 or TRBD2 (5 bases each). With 5 bases removed from V and 4 bases from J, the gap between germline ends came to 12 bases. This CDR3 contains 14 residues. The CDR3 region has the DNA TGTGCCAGCAGTCCCAGGGACGTTTACAATGAGCAGTTCTTC. Its translation: CASSPRDVYNEQFF.

The CDR3 region has the DNA TGCAGTGCTAGAGGGCTCCGGGGGGGCACCCGCAATCAGCCCCAGCATTTT. Its translation: CSARGLRGGTRNQPQHF. The chain links TRBV20-1 to TRBJ1-5; tentative D call: TRBD1 (6 bases). There are 17 residues in the CDR3. V was trimmed by 1 base and J by 2 bases, leaving 18 bases between them. Germline values: CDR1 DFQATT, CDR2 SNEGSKA (reference sequence).

The gene calls are TRBV5-1 and TRBJ1-5; possible D gene TRBD1, 6 bases. CDR1 is SGHRS and CDR2 is YFSETQ in the germline V gene. V was pared by 4 bases and J by 7 bases, with 18 bases between. The CDR3 is made up of 15 amino acids. Here the CDR3 DNA reads TGCGCCAGCAGCCCAGGGGTAGAGAGGGGACAGCCCCAGCATTTT. Its translation: CASSPGVERGQPQHF.

This clonotype was seen at least ten times. The V gene is TRBV5-1, the J gene TRBJ2-1; 11 nucleotides match TRBD2. Germline CDR1 SGHRS, CDR2 YFSETQ. This CDR3 is built from 15 residues. The V segment lost 5 bases and the J segment 4 bases; nucleotides outside the gene matches: 5. The CDR3 here is CASSSSGGRYNEQFF. CDR3 nucleotides: TGCGCCAGCAGTTCTAGCGGGGGGCGATACAATGAGCAGTTCTTC.

This clonotype was observed at least ten times. The CDR3, as DNA: TGTGCCAGCAGCTTATTCAGGGAAAACAGTCGACGGGAAAAACTGTTTTTT. This encodes CASSLFRENSRREKLFF. The chain carries TRBV5-6 and TRBJ1-4; possible D gene TRBD1, 5 bases. Trimming left V 2 bases short and J 8 bases short, with 22 bases between. This CDR3 spans 17 amino acids. Germline CDR1 reads SGHDT; CDR2 reads YYEEEE.

This clonotype was seen at least ten times. The chain is built from TRBV6-1 and TRBJ2-3, with a possible D match to TRBD2 (5 bases). Trimming removed 3 bases at V and 1 base at J, with 11 bases between. This CDR3 region has 15 residues. Germline V CDR1 and CDR2: MNHNS, SASEGT. This chain's CDR3 is CASSDVAKGTDTQYF. The CDR3 coding sequence is TGTGCCAGCAGTGATGTAGCGAAGGGCACAGATACGCAGTATTTT.

There are many counts of this clonotype. The chain carries TRBV6-6 and TRBJ1-6, with D perhaps matching TRBD1 (5 bases). Per germline, CDR1 MNHNY and CDR2 SVGAGI (reference sequence). The V end was cut by 1 base, the J end by 0 bases, with 16 bases between. The CDR3 consists of 19 residues. CDR3 region: CASSYLQVGGISYNSPLHF. The CDR3 DNA follows: TGTGCCAGCAGTTACTTGCAGGTCGGGGGAATCTCCTATAATTCACCCCTCCACTTT.

The J gene is TRBJ2-7, the V gene TRBV25-1; 8 nucleotides match TRBD1. The germline V gene has CDR1 MGHDK and CDR2 SYGVNS. The CDR3 is made up of 16 amino acids. Trimming at V came to 1 base and at J to 3 bases, leaving 8 bases not matched to a gene. The CDR3 sequence is CASSEFGRTGIYEQYF. In DNA, the CDR3 is TGTGCCAGCAGTGAATTCGGGCGGACAGGGATCTACGAGCAGTACTTC.

The sample holds a few counts of this clonotype. The chain uses TRBV4-1 and TRBJ2-1; a possible D gene is TRBD2 (7 bases). V was pared by 4 bases and J by 6 bases, with 16 bases between. CDR1 MGHRA and CDR2 YSYEKL come from the germline V gene. The CDR3 runs 15 residues. DNA for the CDR3: TGCGCCAGCAGCCCGATTTGGGGAGGGGGCAATGAGCAGTTCTTC. Translating it yields CASSPIWGGGNEQFF.

This clonotype was recorded at least ten times. The chain recombines TRBV27 with TRBJ2-5; TRBD2 aligns across 7 bases. CDR1 is MNHEY, CDR2 SMNVEV, per germline (reference sequence). This CDR3 spans 15 amino acids. Trimming at V came to 7 bases and at J to 5 bases, leaving 13 bases not matched to a gene. The CDR3 DNA sequence: TGTGCCAGCACCTCCCTCTCGGGGGGATGGGAGACCCAGTACTTC. This translates into CASTSLSGGWETQYF.

This clonotype came up many times. This chain links TRBV12-3 or TRBV12-4 with TRBJ2-1, with TRBD2 as a possible D gene (6 bases). This CDR3 comprises 15 residues. V was clipped by 6 bases and J by 6 bases, with 18 bases between them. The CDR3 protein is CASSPVGAGSNEQFF. The DNA for the CDR3 is TGTGCCAGCAGCCCCGTTGGGGCGGGGAGCAATGAGCAGTTCTTC.

Concerning this clonotype itself: One end of the junction is discordant with germline, which a read error may explain. The chain combines TRBV27 with TRBJ1-4; the match to TRBD1 covers 9 bases. Per the germline V gene, CDR1 is MNHEY and CDR2 is SMNVEV (reference sequence). The CDR3 runs to 13 residues. CDR3 nucleotides: TGTGCCAGCAGTCACCGGACAGGGGAAAAACCGTTTTTT. Translated, it gives CASSHRTGEKPFF.

This clonotype has just a few counts. V usage is TRBV6-9 and J usage is TRBJ2-1; D is possibly TRBD2 (6 bases). V was clipped by 3 bases and J by 10 bases, with 28 bases between them. The CDR3 is 18 amino acids. Germline V gene sequence: CDR1 MNHGY, CDR2 SVAAGI. The DNA for the CDR3 is TGTGCCAGCAGTTACCAAAAACCCGGGACTGACCACCCGGGGGAGCAGTTCTTC. As protein: CASSYQKPGTDHPGEQFF.

The V call is TRBV6-1, the J call TRBJ2-1; D tentatively reads TRBD1 or TRBD2 (7 bases each). V was pared by 1 base and J by 5 bases, with 18 bases between. The CDR3 length is 17 residues. Germline values: CDR1 MNHNS, CDR2 SASEGT. CDR3 loop: CASSEGGGSQGDNEQFF. CDR3 nucleotides: TGTGCCAGCAGTGAAGGCGGGGGCAGCCAGGGGGACAATGAGCAGTTCTTC.

This clonotype appeared many times. The V call is TRBV15, the J call TRBJ2-1; D is unclear. The CDR3 is 11 residues long. V was shortened by 2 bases and J by 5 bases, with 1 base between the two germline ends. CDR1 and CDR2 from the germline V gene are LNHNV and YYDKDF (reference sequence). The CDR3 sequence is CATSRNNEQFF. The CDR3 DNA reads TGTGCCACCAGCAGAAACAATGAGCAGTTCTTC.

This clonotype was observed at least ten times. J is TRBJ2-1 and V is TRBV6-1, with 7 bases fitting TRBD1. CDR1 is MNHNS, CDR2 SASEGT, per germline. The CDR3 has 15 residues. With V trimmed by 6 bases and J by 0 bases, 5 bases remained unmatched. As DNA, the CDR3 is TGTGCCAGCAGGAACCGGGACAGCTCCTACAATGAGCAGTTCTTC. This codes for CASRNRDSSYNEQFF.

This clonotype was counted ten times or more. The rearrangement uses TRBV20-1 and TRBJ2-1, with 9 bases fitting TRBD2. CDR1 and CDR2 (germline): DFQATT, SNEGSKA (reference sequence). The CDR3 contains 16 residues. V trimming: 1 base; J trimming: 9 bases; junction bases outside the gene matches: 13. CDR3 sequence (DNA): TGCAGTGCTAGAGGAACCGGGACTAGCTCGTTTAGTGAGCAGTTCTTC. Translation gives CSARGTGTSSFSEQFF.

This clonotype was detected many times. This chain joins TRBV28 and TRBJ2-3; D gene unclear. The CDR3 has 14 amino acids. CDR1 and CDR2 (germline): MDHEN, SYDVKM. Trimming cost V 3 bases and J 2 bases, with 9 bases left between them. CDR3 nucleotides: TGTGCCAGCAGTTTTCAGCGAATCACAGATACGCAGTATTTT. Protein: CASSFQRITDTQYF.

The rearrangement links TRBV27 to TRBJ1-5; 8 nucleotides agree with TRBD1. The CDR3 has 14 residues. Germline trimming cut 3 bases from V and 6 bases from J; bases unmatched to any gene: 4. Germline V gives CDR1 MNHEY, CDR2 SMNVEV (reference sequence). CDR3 loop: CASSFLGQGQPQHF. In nucleotides, the CDR3 is TGTGCCAGCAGTTTCCTCGGACAGGGTCAGCCCCAGCATTTT.

This clonotype was observed many times. The V and J genes are TRBV12-3 or TRBV12-4 and TRBJ2-6, with 11 bases matching TRBD1. After removal of 5 bases from V and 0 bases from J, the junction contained 3 bases not matched to a gene. This CDR3 comprises 17 residues. The CDR3 region has the DNA TGTGCCAGCAGTCCGGGACAGGGGGTCTCTGGGGCCAACGTCCTGACTTTC. Its translation is CASSPGQGVSGANVLTF.

This clonotype was seen a few times. The chain has TRBV20-1 and TRBJ2-1; 9 nucleotides agree with TRBD2. The V gene end was trimmed by 0 bases and the J gene end by 0 bases; junction bases not matched to a gene: 21. The V gene's germline CDR1 is DFQATT and CDR2 SNEGSKA (reference sequence). The length of the CDR3 is 22 residues. CDR3 sequence (DNA): TGCAGTGCTAGAGATTCAATCGCGGGAGGGACCAGGTTCGGGAGCTCCTACAATGAGCAGTTCTTC. Translated: CSARDSIAGGTRFGSSYNEQFF.

This clonotype has a handful of counts. The chain uses TRBV12-3 or TRBV12-4 and TRBJ1-2, with TRBD1 as a possible D gene (5 bases). V was pared by 4 bases and J by 3 bases, with 15 bases between. The CDR3 is 15 amino acids. The CDR3 reads CASSSVGGNYYGYTF. The CDR3 bases are TGTGCCAGCAGTTCGGTCGGGGGGAACTACTATGGCTACACCTTC.

There are many counts of this clonotype. The chain links TRBV5-6 to TRBJ1-2; perhaps TRBD1 as D (6 bases). Trimming stripped 0 bases from V and 4 bases from J, with 16 bases between. CDR3 length: 16 amino acids. The germline CDR1 and CDR2 sequences are SGHDT and YYEEEE. CDR3 sequence: CASSLVFSRTAYGYTF. The CDR3 DNA reads TGTGCCAGCAGCTTGGTGTTTTCTCGGACAGCCTATGGCTACACCTTC.

This clonotype was observed at least ten times. This sequence joins TRBV6-1 and TRBJ1-5; D remains unclear. The CDR3 extends over 14 amino acids. CDR1 and CDR2 from the germline V gene are MNHNS and SASEGT. V was pared by 1 base and J by 7 bases, with 11 bases between. The CDR3 reads CASSEGEGPQPQHF. In DNA, the CDR3 is TGTGCCAGCAGTGAAGGGGAGGGCCCCCAGCCCCAGCATTTT.

There are a few counts of this clonotype. V usage is TRBV20-1 and J usage is TRBJ2-7; maybe TRBD1 (5 bases). The CDR3 is made up of 17 amino acids. Between the trimmed V and J ends, which lost 5 bases and 4 bases, there was a span of 27 bases. Looked up from germline, CDR1 is DFQATT and CDR2 is SNEGSKA (reference sequence). CDR3 DNA: TGCAGTGCTCCCCCAAGGGGCGCGTCTTCCGGTGGATACGAGCAGTACTTC. Its translation is CSAPPRGASSGGYEQYF.

This clonotype occurred many times. The chain uses TRBV7-3 and TRBJ1-6, with TRBD1 as a possible D gene (6 bases). Trimming pared 5 bases from V and 13 bases from J, leaving 15 bases between. CDR3 length: 13 amino acids. Germline CDR1 and CDR2: SGHTA and FQGTGA. The CDR3 here is CASSSGTGLPLHF. The CDR3, as DNA: TGTGCCAGCAGCAGCGGCACAGGGCTTCCCCTCCACTTT.

This clonotype came up a few times. The chain is built from TRBV3-1 and TRBJ2-1; a weak D match, TRBD2 (7 bases). The germline V gene encodes CDR1 LGHDT and CDR2 YNNKEL (reference sequence). This CDR3 is 12 amino acids long. V was shortened by 10 bases and J by 6 bases, with 13 bases between the two germline ends. The CDR3 sequence: CATGGPGNEQFF. CDR3 nucleotide sequence: TGTGCCACCGGGGGGCCCGGCAATGAGCAGTTCTTC.

This chain connects TRBV24-1 to TRBJ2-5; 12 nucleotides align to TRBD2. The germline V gene encodes CDR1 KGHDR and CDR2 SFDVKD. V shed 3 bases and J 5 bases; nucleotides not matched to a gene: 9. This CDR3 comprises 17 residues. The CDR3 sequence is CATSDHSGTSGWETQYF. The CDR3 DNA follows: TGTGCCACCAGTGATCACTCCGGGACTAGCGGGTGGGAGACCCAGTACTTC.

The sample holds many counts of this clonotype. The chain joins TRBV9 to TRBJ2-7; 7 bases are shared with TRBD2. Per the germline V gene, CDR1 is SGDLS and CDR2 is YYNGEE. The CDR3 extends over 13 amino acids. The J segment lost 2 bases and the V segment lost 1 base, leaving 0 bases of the junction unmatched. The CDR3 DNA reads TGTGCCAGCAGCGTAAGCGGGACCTACGAGCAGTACTTC. Its protein product is CASSVSGTYEQYF.

This clonotype was seen repeatedly, ten times or more. The rearrangement uses TRBV11-2 and TRBJ2-5, with TRBD2 matching over 8 bases. With 5 bases clipped from V and 5 bases from J, the junction kept 7 bases outside the gene matches. CDR1 is SGHAT and CDR2 is FQNNGV in the germline V gene. CDR3 size: 14 residues. The CDR3 here is CASSPRTSHETQYF. The CDR3 DNA sequence: TGTGCCAGCAGCCCAAGGACTAGCCATGAGACCCAGTACTTC.

This clonotype came up many times. The V gene is TRBV7-9, the J gene TRBJ2-2; no clear D gene. Germline V gene sequence: CDR1 SEHNR, CDR2 FQNEAQ (reference sequence). CDR3 length: 15 amino acids. V lost 4 bases and J 3 bases, leaving 12 bases between the germline ends. CDR3 nucleotides: TGTGCCAGCAGCTCCTGGACGGAATACACCGGGGAGCTGTTTTTT. Protein sequence: CASSSWTEYTGELFF.